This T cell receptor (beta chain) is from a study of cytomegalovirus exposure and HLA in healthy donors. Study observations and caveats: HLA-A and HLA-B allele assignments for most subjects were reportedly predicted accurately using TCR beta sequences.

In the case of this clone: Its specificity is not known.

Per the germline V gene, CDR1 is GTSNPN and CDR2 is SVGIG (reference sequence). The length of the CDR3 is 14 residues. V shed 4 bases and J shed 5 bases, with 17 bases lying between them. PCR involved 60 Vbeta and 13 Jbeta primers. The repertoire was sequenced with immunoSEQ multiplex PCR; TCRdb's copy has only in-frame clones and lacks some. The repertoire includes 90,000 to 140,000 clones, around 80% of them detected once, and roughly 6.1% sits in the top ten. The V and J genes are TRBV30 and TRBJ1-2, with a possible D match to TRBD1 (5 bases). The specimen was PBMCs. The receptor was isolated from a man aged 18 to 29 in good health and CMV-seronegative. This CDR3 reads CAWNVGGSIYGYTF. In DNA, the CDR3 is TGTGCCTGGAACGTGGGGGGATCCATTTATGGCTACACCTTC.